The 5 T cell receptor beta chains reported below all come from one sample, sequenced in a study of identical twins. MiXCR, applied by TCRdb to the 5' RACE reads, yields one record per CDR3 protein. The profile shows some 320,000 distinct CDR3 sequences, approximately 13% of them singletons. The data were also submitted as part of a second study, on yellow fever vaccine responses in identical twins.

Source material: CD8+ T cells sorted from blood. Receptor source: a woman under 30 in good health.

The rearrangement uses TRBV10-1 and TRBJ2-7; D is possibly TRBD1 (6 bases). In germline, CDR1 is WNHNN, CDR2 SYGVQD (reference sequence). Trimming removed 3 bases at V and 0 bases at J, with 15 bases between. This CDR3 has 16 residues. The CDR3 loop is CASSEGWDKGSYEQYF. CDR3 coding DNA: TGCGCCAGCAGTGAAGGATGGGACAAGGGCTCCTACGAGCAGTACTTC.

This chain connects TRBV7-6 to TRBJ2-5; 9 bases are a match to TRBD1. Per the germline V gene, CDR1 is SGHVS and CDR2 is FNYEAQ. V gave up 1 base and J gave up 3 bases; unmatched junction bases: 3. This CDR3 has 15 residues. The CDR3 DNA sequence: TGTGCCAGCAGCTTAGGGACAGGGGTCAAAGAGACCCAGTACTTC. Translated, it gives CASSLGTGVKETQYF.

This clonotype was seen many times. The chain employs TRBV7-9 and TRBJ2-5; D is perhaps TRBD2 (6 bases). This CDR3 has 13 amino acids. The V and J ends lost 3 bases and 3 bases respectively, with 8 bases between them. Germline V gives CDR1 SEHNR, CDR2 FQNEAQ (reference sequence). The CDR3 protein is CASSFPGEETQYF. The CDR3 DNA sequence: TGTGCCAGCAGCTTTCCGGGGGAAGAGACCCAGTACTTC.

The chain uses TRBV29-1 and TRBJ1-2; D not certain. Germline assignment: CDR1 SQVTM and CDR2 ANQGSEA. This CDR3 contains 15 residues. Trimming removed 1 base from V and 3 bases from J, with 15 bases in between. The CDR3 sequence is CSVEVVDHSDYGYTF. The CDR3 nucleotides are TGCAGCGTTGAAGTCGTCGATCACTCGGACTATGGCTACACCTTC.

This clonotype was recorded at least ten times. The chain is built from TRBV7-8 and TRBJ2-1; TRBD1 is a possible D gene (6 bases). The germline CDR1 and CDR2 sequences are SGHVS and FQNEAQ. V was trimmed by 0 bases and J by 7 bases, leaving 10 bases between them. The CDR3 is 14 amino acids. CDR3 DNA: TGTGCCAGCAGCTTAGCGTTACAGGGAAATGAGCAGTTCTTC. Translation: CASSLALQGNEQFF. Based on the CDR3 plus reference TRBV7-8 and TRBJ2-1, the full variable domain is GAGVSQSPRYKVAKRGQDVALRCDPISGHVSLFWYQQALGQGPEFLTYFQNEAQLDKSGLPSDRFFAERPEGSVSTLKIQRTQQEDSAVYLCASSLALQGNEQFFGPGTRLTVL.